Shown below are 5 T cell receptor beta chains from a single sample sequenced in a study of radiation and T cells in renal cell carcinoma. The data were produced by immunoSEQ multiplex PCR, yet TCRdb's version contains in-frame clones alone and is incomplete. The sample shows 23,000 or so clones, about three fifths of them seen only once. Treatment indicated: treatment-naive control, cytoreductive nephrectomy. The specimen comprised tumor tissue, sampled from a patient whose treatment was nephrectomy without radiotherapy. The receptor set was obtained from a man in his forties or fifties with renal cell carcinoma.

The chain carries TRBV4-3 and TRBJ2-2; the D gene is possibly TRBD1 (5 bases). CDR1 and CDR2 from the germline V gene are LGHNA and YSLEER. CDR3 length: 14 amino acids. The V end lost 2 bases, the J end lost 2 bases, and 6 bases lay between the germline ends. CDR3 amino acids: CASSQTGNTGELFF. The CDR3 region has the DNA TGCGCCAGCAGCCAAACAGGCAACACCGGGGAGCTGTTTTTT.

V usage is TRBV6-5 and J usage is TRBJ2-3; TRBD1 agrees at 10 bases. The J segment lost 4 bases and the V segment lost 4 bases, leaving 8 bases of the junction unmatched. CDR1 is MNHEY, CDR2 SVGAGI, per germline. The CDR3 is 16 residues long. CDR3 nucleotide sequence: TGTGCCAGCAGTTCGCGGACAGGGGGGGGCGCAGATACGCAGTATTTT. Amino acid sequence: CASSSRTGGGADTQYF.

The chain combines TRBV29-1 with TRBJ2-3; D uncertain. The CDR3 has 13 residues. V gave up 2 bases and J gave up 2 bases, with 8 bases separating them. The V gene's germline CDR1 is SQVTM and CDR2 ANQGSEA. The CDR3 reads CSVEKDATDTQYF. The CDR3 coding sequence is TGCAGCGTTGAAAAGGACGCCACAGATACGCAGTATTTT.

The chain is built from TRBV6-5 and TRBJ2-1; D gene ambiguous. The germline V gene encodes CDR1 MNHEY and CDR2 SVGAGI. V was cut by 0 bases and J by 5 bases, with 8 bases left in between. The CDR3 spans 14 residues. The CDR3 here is CASSYSGSHNEQFF. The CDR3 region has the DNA TGTGCCAGCAGTTACTCGGGCAGCCACAATGAGCAGTTCTTC.

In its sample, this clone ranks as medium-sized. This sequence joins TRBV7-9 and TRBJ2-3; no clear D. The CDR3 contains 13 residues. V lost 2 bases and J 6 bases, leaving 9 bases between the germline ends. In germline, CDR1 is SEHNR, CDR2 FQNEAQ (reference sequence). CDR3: CASSLRTHDTQYF. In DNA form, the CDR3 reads TGTGCCAGCAGCTTACGGACCCACGATACGCAGTATTTT. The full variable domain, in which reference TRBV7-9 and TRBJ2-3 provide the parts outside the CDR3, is DTGVSQNPRHKITKRGQNVTFRCDPISEHNRLYWYRQTLGQGPEFLTYFQNEAQLEKSRLLSDRFSAERPKGSFSTLEIQRTEQGDSAMYLCASSLRTHDTQYFGPGTRLTVL.